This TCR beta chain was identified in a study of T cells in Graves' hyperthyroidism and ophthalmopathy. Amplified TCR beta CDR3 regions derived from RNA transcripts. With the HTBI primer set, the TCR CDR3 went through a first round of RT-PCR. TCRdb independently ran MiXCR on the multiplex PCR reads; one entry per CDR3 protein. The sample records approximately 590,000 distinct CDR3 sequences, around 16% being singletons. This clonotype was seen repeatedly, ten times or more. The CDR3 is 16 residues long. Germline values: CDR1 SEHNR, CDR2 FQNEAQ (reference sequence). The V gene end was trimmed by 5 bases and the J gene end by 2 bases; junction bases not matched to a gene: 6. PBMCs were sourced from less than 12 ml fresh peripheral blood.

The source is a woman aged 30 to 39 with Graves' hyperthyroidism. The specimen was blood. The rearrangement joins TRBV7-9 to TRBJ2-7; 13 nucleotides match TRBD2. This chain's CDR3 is CASSPRLAGGTYEQYF. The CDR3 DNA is TGTGCCAGCAGCCCTAGACTAGCGGGAGGTACCTACGAGCAGTACTTC.